Listed below are T cell receptor beta chains from one sample, sequenced in a study of cytomegalovirus exposure and HLA in healthy donors. Only in-frame clones appear in the TCRdb table, and some are missing; sequencing was by immunoSEQ multiplex PCR. The sample carries 150,000 to 200,000 clones, more than 75% recorded once. The sample consisted of PBMCs. The receptor set was obtained from a woman aged 50 to 65 in good health and CMV-seronegative. Both conserved end residues are part of each CDR3. Fields, in order: D gene, J gene, V gene, clone size, CDR3 protein, CDR3 DNA. The D gene is left open where the match is weak. Size tells how often a clone was seen (once, few, many) or the class of an expanded clone, and some rows leave it out.

-,TRBJ2-1,TRBV7-3,-,CASSPSSYNEQFF,TGTGCCAGCAGCCCCTCCTCCTACAATGAGCAGTTCTTC
-,TRBJ2-3,TRBV29-1,-,CSVDQGNTDTQYF,TGCAGCGTTGATCAGGGGAACACAGATACGCAGTATTTT
-,TRBJ1-5,TRBV27,-,CASSSTGRGNQPQHF,TGTGCCAGCAGTTCTACAGGGAGAGGGAATCAGCCCCAGCATTTT
TRBD1,TRBJ1-2,TRBV11-2,-,CASSSRGGADYGYTF,TGTGCCAGCAGCTCGAGAGGGGGCGCGGACTATGGCTACACCTTC
-,TRBJ2-2,TRBV4-3,few,CASSQGAPNTGELFF,TGCGCCAGCAGCCAAGGTGCGCCGAACACCGGGGAGCTGTTTTTT
TRBD1,TRBJ1-1,TRBV28,-,CASRTGGLGGTEAFF,TGTGCCAGCAGAACAGGGGGACTGGGAGGGACTGAAGCTTTCTTT
-,TRBJ2-3,TRBV5-5,-,CASSLTPDTDTQYF,TGTGCCAGCAGCTTGACCCCAGACACAGATACGCAGTATTTT
TRBD1,TRBJ1-1,TRBV27,-,CASSPQGAFMNTEAFF,TGTGCCAGCAGTCCCCAGGGGGCTTTCATGAACACTGAAGCTTTCTTT
-,TRBJ1-1,TRBV7-3,-,CASSSGETEAFF,TGTGCCAGCAGCTCAGGGGAGACTGAAGCTTTCTTT
-,TRBJ2-3,TRBV7-9,-,CAISGEPGETQYF,TGTGCCATCTCCGGAGAGCCTGGTGAAACGCAGTATTTT
-,TRBJ2-1,TRBV4-3,-,CASSHPRGAGTEQFF,TGCGCCAGCAGCCATCCCAGGGGGGCAGGGACTGAGCAGTTCTTC
-,TRBJ2-7,TRBV5-1,-,CASSLGGLYEQYF,TGCGCCAGCAGCTTGGGAGGGCTCTACGAGCAGTACTTC
TRBD2,TRBJ2-1,TRBV29-1,-,CSVESSGRGVNEQFF,TGCAGCGTTGAGTCTAGCGGGAGGGGGGTCAATGAGCAGTTCTTC
TRBD1,TRBJ1-1,TRBV11-2,-,CASSSYRGLEAFF,TGTGCCAGCAGCTCTTACAGGGGGCTAGAAGCTTTCTTT
-,TRBJ2-1,TRBV9,-,CASSVVGRSYNEQFF,TGTGCCAGCAGCGTAGTTGGGAGGTCCTACAATGAGCAGTTCTTC
TRBD2,TRBJ2-3,TRBV19,-,CASKAGSSWGDTQYF,TGTGCCAGTAAAGCGGGATCCTCTTGGGGAGATACGCAGTATTTT
-,TRBJ2-7,TRBV6-5,-,CASSYSILGLREQYF,TGTGCCAGCAGTTACTCGATACTGGGGCTACGGGAGCAGTACTTC
-,TRBJ1-2,TRBV27,-,CASSPSHRRWGYTF,TGTGCCAGCAGTCCCTCTCACCGGAGGTGGGGCTACACCTTC